The text below deals with one TCR beta chain. Antigen: not known. One junction end does not reproduce the germline sequence, and a read error may be involved. Different DNA sequences within this sample yield the same CDR3. This record belongs to a study of radiation and T cells in renal cell carcinoma. Time point meaning: blood 4 weeks post-SBRT, at nephrectomy. Noted treatment: 15 Gy SBRT to primary tumor, nephrectomy 4 weeks later. The tumor was a clear cell renal cell carcinoma. Libraries were prepared by immunoSEQ multiplex PCR; TCRdb keeps only in-frame clonotypes and omits some of them. Of around 170,000 clones in the sample, about 87% were seen once. Looked up from germline, CDR1 is SGHRS and CDR2 is YFSETQ. The CDR3 loop spans 14 amino acids. Regarding the study as a whole: Top tumor clonotypes rose in blood 2 weeks post-radiation, then contracted.

The receptor was derived from a woman aged 45-59 years with renal cell carcinoma. The chain couples TRBV5-1 to TRBJ1-1; D uncertain. The sample here was blood, taken from a patient whose treatment included radiotherapy and nephrectomy. The CDR3 here is CASSLDPWHTEAFF. The CDR3 DNA sequence: TGCGCCAGCAGCTTGGACCCGTGGCACACTGAAGCCTTCTTT.